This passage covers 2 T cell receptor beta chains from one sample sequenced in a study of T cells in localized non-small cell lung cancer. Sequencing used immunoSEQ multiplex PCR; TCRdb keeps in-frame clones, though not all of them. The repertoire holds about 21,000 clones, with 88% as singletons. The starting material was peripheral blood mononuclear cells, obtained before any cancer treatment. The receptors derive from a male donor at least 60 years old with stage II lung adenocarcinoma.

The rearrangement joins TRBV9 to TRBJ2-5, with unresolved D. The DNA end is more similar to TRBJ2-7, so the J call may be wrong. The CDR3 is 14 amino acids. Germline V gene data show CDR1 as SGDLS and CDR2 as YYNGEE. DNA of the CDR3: TGTGCCAGCAGCGTAGGGTCTACTAACTACGAGCAGTACTTC. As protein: CASSVGSTNYEQYF.

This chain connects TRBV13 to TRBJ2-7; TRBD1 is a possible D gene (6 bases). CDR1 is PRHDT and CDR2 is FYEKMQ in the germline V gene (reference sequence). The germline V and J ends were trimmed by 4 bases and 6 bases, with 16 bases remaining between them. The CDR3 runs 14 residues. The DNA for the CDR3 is TGTGCCAGCAGCTCGCGCCATCGGACAGCCGAGCAGTACTTC. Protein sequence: CASSSRHRTAEQYF.